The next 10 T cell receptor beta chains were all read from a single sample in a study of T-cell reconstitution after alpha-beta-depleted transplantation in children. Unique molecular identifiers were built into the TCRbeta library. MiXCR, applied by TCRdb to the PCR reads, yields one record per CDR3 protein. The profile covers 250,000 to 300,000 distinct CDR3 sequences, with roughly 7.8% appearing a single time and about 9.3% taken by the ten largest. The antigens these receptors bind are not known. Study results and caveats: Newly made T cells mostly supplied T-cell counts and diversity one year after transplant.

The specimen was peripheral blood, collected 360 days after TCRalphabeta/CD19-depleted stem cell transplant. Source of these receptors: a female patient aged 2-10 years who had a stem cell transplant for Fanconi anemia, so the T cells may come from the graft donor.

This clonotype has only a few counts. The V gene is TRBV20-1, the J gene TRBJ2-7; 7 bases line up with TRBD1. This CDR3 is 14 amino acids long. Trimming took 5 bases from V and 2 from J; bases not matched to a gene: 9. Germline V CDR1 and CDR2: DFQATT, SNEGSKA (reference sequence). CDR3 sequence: CSAPGRGRPYEQYF. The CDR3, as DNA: TGCAGTGCTCCGGGTAGGGGGCGGCCCTACGAGCAGTACTTC.

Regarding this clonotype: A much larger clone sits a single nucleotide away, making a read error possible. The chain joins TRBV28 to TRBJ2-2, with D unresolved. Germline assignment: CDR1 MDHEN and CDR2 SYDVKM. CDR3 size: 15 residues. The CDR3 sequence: CDSSLRKALTGELFF. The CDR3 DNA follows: TGTGACAGCAGTTTAAGGAAGGCTCTGACCGGGGAGCTGTTTTTT.

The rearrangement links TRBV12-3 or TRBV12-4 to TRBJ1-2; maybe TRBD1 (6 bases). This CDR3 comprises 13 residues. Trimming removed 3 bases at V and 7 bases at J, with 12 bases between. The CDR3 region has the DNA TGTGCCAGCAGTTTGGTACAGGGTTTTGGCTACACCTTC. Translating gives CASSLVQGFGYTF.

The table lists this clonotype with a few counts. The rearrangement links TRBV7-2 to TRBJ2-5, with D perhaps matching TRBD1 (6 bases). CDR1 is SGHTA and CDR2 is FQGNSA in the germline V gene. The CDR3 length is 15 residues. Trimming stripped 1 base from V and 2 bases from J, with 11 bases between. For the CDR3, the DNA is TGTGCCAGCAGCTTAGTGTCGGGACAACAAGAGACCCAGTACTTC. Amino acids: CASSLVSGQQETQYF. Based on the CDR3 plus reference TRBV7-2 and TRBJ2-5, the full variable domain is GAGVSQSPSNKVTEKGKDVELRCDPISGHTALYWYRQSLGQGLEFLIYFQGNSAPDKSGLPSDRFSAERTGGSVSTLTIQRTQQEDSAVYLCASSLVSGQQETQYFGPGTRLLVL.

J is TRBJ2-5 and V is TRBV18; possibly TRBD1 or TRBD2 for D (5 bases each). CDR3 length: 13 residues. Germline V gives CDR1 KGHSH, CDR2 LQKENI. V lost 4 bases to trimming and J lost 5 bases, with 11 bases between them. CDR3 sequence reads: CASSRGVLETQYF. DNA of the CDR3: TGTGCCAGCTCACGAGGGGTTCTCGAGACCCAGTACTTC.

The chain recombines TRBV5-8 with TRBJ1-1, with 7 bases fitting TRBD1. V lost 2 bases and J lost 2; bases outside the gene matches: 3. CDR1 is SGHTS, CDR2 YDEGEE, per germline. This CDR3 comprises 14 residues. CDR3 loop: CASSFYRGNTEAFF. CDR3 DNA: TGTGCCAGCAGCTTCTACAGGGGAAACACTGAAGCTTTCTTT.

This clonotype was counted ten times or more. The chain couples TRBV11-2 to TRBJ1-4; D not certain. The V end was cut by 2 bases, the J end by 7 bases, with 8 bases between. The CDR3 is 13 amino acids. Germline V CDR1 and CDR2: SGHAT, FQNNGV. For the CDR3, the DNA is TGTGCCAGCAGCTTAATGCAGGTTGAAAAACTGTTTTTT. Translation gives CASSLMQVEKLFF.

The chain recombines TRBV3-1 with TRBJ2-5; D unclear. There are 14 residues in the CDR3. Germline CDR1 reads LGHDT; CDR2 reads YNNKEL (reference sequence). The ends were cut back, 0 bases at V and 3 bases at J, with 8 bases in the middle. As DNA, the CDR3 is TGTGCCAGCAGCCAAGACACAGTCAAAGAGACCCAGTACTTC. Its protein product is CASSQDTVKETQYF.

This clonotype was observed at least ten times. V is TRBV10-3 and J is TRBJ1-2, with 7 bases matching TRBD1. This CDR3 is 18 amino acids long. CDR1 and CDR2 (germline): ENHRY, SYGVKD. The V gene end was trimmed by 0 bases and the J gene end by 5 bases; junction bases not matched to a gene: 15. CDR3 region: CAISESWRLRDRDYGYTF. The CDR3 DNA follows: TGTGCCATCAGTGAGTCGTGGCGCCTAAGAGACAGGGATTATGGCTACACCTTC.

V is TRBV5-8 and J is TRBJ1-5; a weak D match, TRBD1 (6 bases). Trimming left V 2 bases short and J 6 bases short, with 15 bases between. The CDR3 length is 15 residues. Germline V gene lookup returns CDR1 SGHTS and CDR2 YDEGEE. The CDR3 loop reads CASSFLGGRGQPQHF. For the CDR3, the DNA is TGTGCCAGCAGCTTCCTCGGGGGGCGAGGTCAGCCCCAGCATTTT.